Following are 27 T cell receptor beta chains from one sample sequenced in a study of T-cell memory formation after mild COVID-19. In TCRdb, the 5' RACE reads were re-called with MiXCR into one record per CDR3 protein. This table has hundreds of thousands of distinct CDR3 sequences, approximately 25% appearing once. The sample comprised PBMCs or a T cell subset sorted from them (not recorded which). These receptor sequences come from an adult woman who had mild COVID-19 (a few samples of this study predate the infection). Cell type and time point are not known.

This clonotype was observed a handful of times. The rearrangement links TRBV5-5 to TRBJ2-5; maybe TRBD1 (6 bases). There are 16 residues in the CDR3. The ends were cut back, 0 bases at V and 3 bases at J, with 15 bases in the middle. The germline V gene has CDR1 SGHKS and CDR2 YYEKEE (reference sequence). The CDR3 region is CASSLVGVTGKETQYF. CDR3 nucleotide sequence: TGTGCCAGCAGCTTGGTCGGGGTGACAGGCAAAGAGACCCAGTACTTC.

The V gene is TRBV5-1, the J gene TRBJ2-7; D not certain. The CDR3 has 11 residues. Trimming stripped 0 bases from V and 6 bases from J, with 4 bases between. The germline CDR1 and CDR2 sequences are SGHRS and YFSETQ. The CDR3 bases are TGCGCCAGCAGCTTGGAATTCGAGCAGTACTTC. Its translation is CASSLEFEQYF.

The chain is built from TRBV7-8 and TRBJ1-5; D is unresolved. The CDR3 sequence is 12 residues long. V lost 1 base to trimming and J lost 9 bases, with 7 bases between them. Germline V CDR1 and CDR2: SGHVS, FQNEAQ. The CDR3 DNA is TGTGCCAGCAGCTTAGAGGGTCCGCCCCAGCATTTT. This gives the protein CASSLEGPPQHF.

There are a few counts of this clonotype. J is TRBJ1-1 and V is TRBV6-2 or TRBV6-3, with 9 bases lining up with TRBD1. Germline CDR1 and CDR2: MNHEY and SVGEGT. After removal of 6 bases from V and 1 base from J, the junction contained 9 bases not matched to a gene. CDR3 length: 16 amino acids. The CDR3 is CASSPGTGSPNTEAFF. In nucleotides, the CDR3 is TGTGCCAGCAGCCCGGGGACAGGGAGTCCGAACACTGAAGCTTTCTTT.

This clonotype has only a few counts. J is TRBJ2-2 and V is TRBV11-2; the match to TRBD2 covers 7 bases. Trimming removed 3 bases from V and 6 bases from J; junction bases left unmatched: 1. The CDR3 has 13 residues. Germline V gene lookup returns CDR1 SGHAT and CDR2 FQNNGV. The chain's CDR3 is CASSFREAGELFF. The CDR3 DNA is TGTGCCAGCAGCTTCCGGGAGGCCGGGGAGCTGTTTTTT.

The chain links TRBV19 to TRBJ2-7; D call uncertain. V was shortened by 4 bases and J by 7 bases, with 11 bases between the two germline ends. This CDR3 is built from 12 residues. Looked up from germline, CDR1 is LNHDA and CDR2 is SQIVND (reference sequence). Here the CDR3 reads CASSTPPGEQYF. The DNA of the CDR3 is TGTGCCAGTAGTACTCCCCCGGGTGAGCAGTACTTC.

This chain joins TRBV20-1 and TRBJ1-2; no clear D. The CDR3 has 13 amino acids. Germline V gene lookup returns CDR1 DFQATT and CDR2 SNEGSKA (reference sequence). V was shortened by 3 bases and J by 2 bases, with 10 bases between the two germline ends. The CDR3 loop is CSASGSLNYGYTF. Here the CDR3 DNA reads TGCAGTGCTAGCGGCAGCCTGAACTATGGCTACACCTTC.

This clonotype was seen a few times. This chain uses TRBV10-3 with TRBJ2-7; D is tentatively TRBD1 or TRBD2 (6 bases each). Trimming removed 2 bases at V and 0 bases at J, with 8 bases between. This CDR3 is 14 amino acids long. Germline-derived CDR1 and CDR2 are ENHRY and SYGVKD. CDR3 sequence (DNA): TGTGCCATCAGTGAGGGGGGGCCCTCCTACGAGCAGTACTTC. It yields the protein CAISEGGPSYEQYF.

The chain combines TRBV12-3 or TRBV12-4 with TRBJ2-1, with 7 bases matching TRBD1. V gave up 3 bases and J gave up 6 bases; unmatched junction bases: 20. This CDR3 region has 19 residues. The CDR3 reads CASSFAVGQRLVSGNEQFF. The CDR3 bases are TGTGCCAGCAGTTTTGCGGTGGGACAGAGGCTGGTTTCAGGCAATGAGCAGTTCTTC.

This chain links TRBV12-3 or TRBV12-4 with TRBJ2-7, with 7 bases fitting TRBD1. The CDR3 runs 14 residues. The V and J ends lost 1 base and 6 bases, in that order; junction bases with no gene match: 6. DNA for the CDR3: TGTGCCAGCAGTTTAGTTCTCAACAGGGGCGAGCAGTACTTC. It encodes CASSLVLNRGEQYF.

The CDR3 nucleotides read TGCAGTGCTAGAGACCCCGGCGCAGCCTACAATGAGCAGTTCTTC. This encodes CSARDPGAAYNEQFF. This chain connects TRBV20-1 to TRBJ2-1; D not certain. CDR1 is DFQATT, CDR2 SNEGSKA, per germline (reference sequence). CDR3 size: 15 residues. The V gene lost 0 bases and the J gene lost 2 bases, with 11 bases spanning the gap.

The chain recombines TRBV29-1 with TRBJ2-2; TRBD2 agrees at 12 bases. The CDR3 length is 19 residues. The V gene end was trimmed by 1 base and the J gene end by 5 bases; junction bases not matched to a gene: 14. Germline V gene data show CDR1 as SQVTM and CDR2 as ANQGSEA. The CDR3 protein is CSVEGTSLAGGPRTGELFF. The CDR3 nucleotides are TGCAGCGTTGAAGGGACGTCTCTAGCGGGGGGGCCGCGAACCGGGGAGCTGTTTTTT.

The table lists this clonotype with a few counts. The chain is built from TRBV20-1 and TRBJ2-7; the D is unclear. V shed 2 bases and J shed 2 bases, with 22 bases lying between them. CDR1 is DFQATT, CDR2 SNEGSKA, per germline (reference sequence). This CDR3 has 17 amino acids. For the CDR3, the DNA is TGCAGTGCTAGACTGGCTCATGGGCCTACCCACGCCTACGAGCAGTACTTC. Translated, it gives CSARLAHGPTHAYEQYF.

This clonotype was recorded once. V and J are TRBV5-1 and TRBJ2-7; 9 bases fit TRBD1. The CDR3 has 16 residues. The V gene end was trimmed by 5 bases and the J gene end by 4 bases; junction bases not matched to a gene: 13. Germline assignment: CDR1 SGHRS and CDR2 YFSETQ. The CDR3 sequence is CASRFLPGQGSYEQYF. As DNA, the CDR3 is TGCGCCAGCAGGTTTCTTCCGGGACAGGGCAGTTACGAGCAGTACTTC.

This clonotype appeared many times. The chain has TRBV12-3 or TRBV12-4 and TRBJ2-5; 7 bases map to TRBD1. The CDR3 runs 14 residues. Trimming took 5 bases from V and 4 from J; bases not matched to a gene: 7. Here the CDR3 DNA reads TGTGCCAGCAGTCTGAGCGACAGGGTAGAGACCCAGTACTTC. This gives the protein CASSLSDRVETQYF.

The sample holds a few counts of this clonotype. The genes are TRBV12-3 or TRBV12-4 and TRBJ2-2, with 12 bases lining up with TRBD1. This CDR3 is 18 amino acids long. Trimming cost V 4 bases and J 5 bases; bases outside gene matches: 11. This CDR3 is CASSSVGQGAPETGELFF. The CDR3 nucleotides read TGTGCCAGCAGTTCTGTGGGACAGGGGGCCCCGGAGACCGGGGAGCTGTTTTTT.

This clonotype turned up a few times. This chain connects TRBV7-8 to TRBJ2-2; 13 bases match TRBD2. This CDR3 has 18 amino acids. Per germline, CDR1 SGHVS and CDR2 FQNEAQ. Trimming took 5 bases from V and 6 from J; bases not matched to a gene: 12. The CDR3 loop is CASSNTVGLAGDSGELFF. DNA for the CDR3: TGTGCCAGCAGCAATACTGTAGGACTAGCGGGAGATTCCGGGGAGCTGTTTTTT. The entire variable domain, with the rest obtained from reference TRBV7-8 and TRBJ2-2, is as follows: GAGVSQSPRYKVAKRGQDVALRCDPISGHVSLFWYQQALGQGPEFLTYFQNEAQLDKSGLPSDRFFAERPEGSVSTLKIQRTQQEDSAVYLCASSNTVGLAGDSGELFFGEGSRLTVL.

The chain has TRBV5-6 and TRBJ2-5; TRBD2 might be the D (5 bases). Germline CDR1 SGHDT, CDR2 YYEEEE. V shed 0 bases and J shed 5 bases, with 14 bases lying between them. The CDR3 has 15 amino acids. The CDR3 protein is CASSLAWLAGETQYF. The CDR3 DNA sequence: TGTGCCAGCAGCTTGGCTTGGCTAGCAGGCGAGACCCAGTACTTC.

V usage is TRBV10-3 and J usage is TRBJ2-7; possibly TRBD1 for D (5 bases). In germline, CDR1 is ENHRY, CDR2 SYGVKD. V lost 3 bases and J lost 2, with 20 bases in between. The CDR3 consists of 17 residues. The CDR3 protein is CAISDWRRGQGAYEQYF. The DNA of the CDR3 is TGTGCCATCAGTGACTGGCGACGCGGCCAAGGGGCCTACGAGCAGTACTTC.

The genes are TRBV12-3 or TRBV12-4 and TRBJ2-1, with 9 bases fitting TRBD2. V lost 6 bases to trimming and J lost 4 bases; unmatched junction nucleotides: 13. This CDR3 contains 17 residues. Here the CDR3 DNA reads TGTGCCAGCAGGCCATCCGGGGGGACTAGCAGATACAATGAGCAGTTCTTC. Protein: CASRPSGGTSRYNEQFF.

The CDR3 is CAISDRGAWYGYTF. CDR3 bases: TGTGCCATCAGTGACCGGGGGGCCTGGTATGGCTACACCTTC. The chain carries TRBV10-3 and TRBJ1-2; the D gene is possibly TRBD1 (6 bases). V was clipped by 3 bases and J by 5 bases, with 13 bases between them. The CDR3 contains 14 residues. Germline CDR1 and CDR2: ENHRY and SYGVKD.

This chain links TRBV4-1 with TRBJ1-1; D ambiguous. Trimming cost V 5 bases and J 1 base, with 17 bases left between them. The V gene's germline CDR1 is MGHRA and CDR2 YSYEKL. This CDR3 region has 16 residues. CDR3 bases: TGCGCCAGCAGCAAAGGCTTCGGGGTAGAGAACACTGAAGCTTTCTTT. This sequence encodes CASSKGFGVENTEAFF.

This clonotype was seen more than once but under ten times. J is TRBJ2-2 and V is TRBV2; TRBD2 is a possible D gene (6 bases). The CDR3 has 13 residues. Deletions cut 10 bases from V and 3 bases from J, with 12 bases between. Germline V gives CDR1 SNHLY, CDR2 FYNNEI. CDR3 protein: CATSDPDTGELFF. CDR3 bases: TGTGCCACTAGCGACCCGGACACCGGGGAGCTGTTTTTT.

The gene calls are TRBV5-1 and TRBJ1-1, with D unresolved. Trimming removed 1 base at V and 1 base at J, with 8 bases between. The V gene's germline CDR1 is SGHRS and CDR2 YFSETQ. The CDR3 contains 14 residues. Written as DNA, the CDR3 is TGCGCCAGCAGCTTGCTCCGAGAGAACACTGAAGCTTTCTTT. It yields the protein CASSLLRENTEAFF.

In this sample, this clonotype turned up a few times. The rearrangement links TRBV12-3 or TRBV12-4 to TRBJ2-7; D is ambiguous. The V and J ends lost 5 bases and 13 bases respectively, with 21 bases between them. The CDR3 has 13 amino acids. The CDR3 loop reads CASSPGPALLDYF. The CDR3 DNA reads TGTGCCAGCAGTCCTGGACCGGCTTTGTTGGATTACTTC.

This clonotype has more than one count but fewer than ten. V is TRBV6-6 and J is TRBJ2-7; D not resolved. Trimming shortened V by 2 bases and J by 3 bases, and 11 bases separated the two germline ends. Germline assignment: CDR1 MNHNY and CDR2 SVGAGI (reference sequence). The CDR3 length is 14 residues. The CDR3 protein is CASSYEAPDYEQYF. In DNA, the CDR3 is TGTGCCAGCAGTTACGAGGCGCCAGACTACGAGCAGTACTTC.

In nucleotides, the CDR3 is TGTGCCAGCAGTTTCAGGGGACATACCTACAATGAGCAGTTCTTC. This codes for CASSFRGHTYNEQFF. This chain links TRBV12-3 or TRBV12-4 with TRBJ2-1, with D possibly TRBD1 on 6 matching bases. The CDR3 consists of 15 residues. V dropped 3 bases and J dropped 2 bases, with 11 bases sitting between them.